This T cell receptor beta chain was recorded in a study of Ad26.COV2.S vaccination and SARS-CoV-2 variants. Overall study context: As a participant in COV1001, the donor was in the Ad26.COV2.S trial arm. The vaccine Ad26.COV2.S was put into the muscle once, or twice with 56 days between.

Study-wide results and limits: Quantification of TCR breadth and depth may have yielded underestimates of total T cell responses.

Note on this clone: The antigen is not known.

Between the trimmed V and J ends, which lost 0 bases and 11 bases, there was a span of 17 bases. The germline CDR1 and CDR2 sequences are SGDLS and YYNGEE. CDR3 length equals 15 residues. Treatment defined: approximately 18 received Ad26.COV2.S at low or high dose, single or two shots; about 5 received placebo; per-sample allocation not given. Material that was analyzed had been drawn on day 63 after the first vaccine or placebo injection. Adults aged 18-55 years in Boston included the donor. The repertoire was sequenced with immunoSEQ multiplex PCR; TCRdb's copy has only in-frame clones and lacks some. Of 300,000 to 350,000 clones listed, about nine tenths are singletons.

The genes are TRBV9 and TRBJ1-4, with D perhaps TRBD1 (5 bases). Here the sequenced sample was peripheral blood, taken in a trial of Ad26.COV2.S vaccine versus placebo. The sequence came from a person between 18 and 59 years old who received the Ad26.COV2.S COVID-19 vaccine or a placebo. The DNA for the CDR3 is TGTGCCAGCAGCGTAGGAGACCCGGGGCCTGAGAAACTGTTTTTT. This codes for CASSVGDPGPEKLFF.